The present T cell receptor beta chain was sequenced within a study of blood T cell repertoires in COVID-19 (dated by TCRdb to about 2020). In the study overall: Samples from collaborators originated in the United States, Italy and Spain and spanned both the acute and convalescent phases of COVID-19. The material from the prospective study consisted of cDNA or gDNA derived from T cells, B-cell-depleted T cells, or PBMCs. The dataset comprised deeply sampled blood TCRbeta repertoires from subjects exposed to, actively infected with, or recovered from COVID-19. The repertoires were made available in a free public database intended to serve as a resource for research on the immune response to SARS-CoV-2. The samples were drawn from the first 160 participants of the ongoing ImmuneRACE study and from 1,254 subjects provided by 6 global collaborators. A de-identified subject ID, COVID-19 status, age in years and sex were almost always included in the sample metadata. HLA class I and class II types, where available, came from metadata supplied by the sample provider rather than from assay-based typing.

Taking its sample share into account, this clone is medium-sized (0.01 to 0.1%). No cognate antigen has been identified for it. No qualities accompany the bases; no much larger clone lies one base away. TCRbeta CDR3 regions were amplified from genomic DNA by means of the immunoSEQ Assay, a bias-controlled multiplex PCR. The authors' analysis ran thus. Nucleated cell counts per sample were estimated from amplification of reference gene primers within the assay. Sequence reads were collapsed and filtered to measure the absolute abundance of every unique TCRbeta CDR3 rearrangement. For each sample, productive Simpson clonality was calculated as the square root of Simpson's diversity index over productive rearrangements. TCRdb's version of the immuneACCESS table is confined to in-frame rearrangements and falls short of the full clone set. An unresolved V gene accounts for under half of the shortfall where checked; the remainder is of unknown origin. V and J calls and clone size are those listed in that table; D and trimming were worked out from the DNA. Recorded for this sample are 45,000 to 55,000 clones; less than 90% of them occurred a single time. Less than 5.5% of the sample rests with the top ten.

Each collaborating institution followed its own protocols to collect whole blood in K2EDTA tubes. For TCRbeta analysis, collaborator samples were shipped as frozen whole blood, as isolated PBMCs, or as DNA extracted from either sample type. The CDR3 contains 13 residues, cysteine and phenylalanine counted. Only the CDR3 DNA is retained, 39 bases long and in frame from the first base. V was cut back by 6 bases and J by 0 bases, leaving a gap of 9 bases between them. For CDR1 and CDR2, the germline V gene lists MNHEY and SVGEGT. On the study overall, not on this receptor specifically: How much clinical and demographic metadata was included differed by source and by participant, and the metadata was provided uncurated.

The specimen sequenced was peripheral blood. The chain joins TRBV6-2 or TRBV6-3 to TRBJ2-7; the D gene assignment is ambiguous. The receptor comes from a human donor in a cohort sampled during active COVID-19. CDR3 sequence: CASSRASSYEQYF. The DNA sequence is TGTGCCAGCAGCCGTGCCAGCTCCTACGAGCAGTACTTC.